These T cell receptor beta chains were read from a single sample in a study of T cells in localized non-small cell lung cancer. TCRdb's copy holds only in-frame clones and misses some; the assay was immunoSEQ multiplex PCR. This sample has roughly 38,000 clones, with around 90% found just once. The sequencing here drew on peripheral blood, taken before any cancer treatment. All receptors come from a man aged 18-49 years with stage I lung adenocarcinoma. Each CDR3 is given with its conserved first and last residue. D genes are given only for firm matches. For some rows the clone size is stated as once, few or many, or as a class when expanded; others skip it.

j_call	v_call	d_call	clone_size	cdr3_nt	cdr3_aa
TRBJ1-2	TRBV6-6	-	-	TGTGCCAGCAAAAGCGAGCTTGGCTACACCTTC	CASKSELGYTF
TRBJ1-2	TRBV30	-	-	TGTGCCTGGAGTTACGTTCACTATGGCTACACCTTC	CAWSYVHYGYTF
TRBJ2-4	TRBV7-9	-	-	TGTGCCAGCAGCTTAGCGCAGGGGACTCTAGCCAAAAACATTCAGTACTTC	CASSLAQGTLAKNIQYF
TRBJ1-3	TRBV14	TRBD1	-	TGTGCCAGCAGCCGCCCGGGACAGGGAAACACCATATATTTT	CASSRPGQGNTIYF
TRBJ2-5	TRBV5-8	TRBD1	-	TGTGCCAGCAGCTTGGCGGGACAGGGAGCGAGGGAGACCCAGTACTTC	CASSLAGQGARETQYF
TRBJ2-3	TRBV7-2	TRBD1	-	TGTGCCAGCAGCTTAGGACAGGGTCAAAGCACAGATACGCAGTATTTT	CASSLGQGQSTDTQYF
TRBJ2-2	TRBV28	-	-	TGTGCCAGCAGTCCCGGGACACCGAACACCGGGGAGCTGTTTTTT	CASSPGTPNTGELFF
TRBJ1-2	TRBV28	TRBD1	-	TGTGCCAGCAGTCAAGGACAGGGAGCCTATGGCTACACCTTC	CASSQGQGAYGYTF
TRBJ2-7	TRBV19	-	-	TGTGCCAGTAGTCAAAGGGGCGGAACCTACGAGCAGTACTTC	CASSQRGGTYEQYF
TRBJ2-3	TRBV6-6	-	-	TGTGCCAGCACCATCCTAGCGAGTAGCACAGATACGCAGTATTTT	CASTILASSTDTQYF
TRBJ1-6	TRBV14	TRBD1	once	TGTGCCAGCAGCCAAGATCCTCGACGGGACAGGGGGCATCGCTATAATTCACCCCTCCACTTT	CASSQDPRRDRGHRYNSPLHF
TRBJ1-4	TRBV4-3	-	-	TGCGCCAGCAGCCAAACAGGGTCCCCTTCAACTAATGAAAAACTGTTTTTT	CASSQTGSPSTNEKLFF
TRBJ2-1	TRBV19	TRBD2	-	TGTGCCAGTAGTGCACCGGGACTAGCCGGGGGCAGTACCTACAATGAGCAGTTCTTC	CASSAPGLAGGSTYNEQFF
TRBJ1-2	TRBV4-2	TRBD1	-	TGTGCCAGCAGCACTGACAGGGGAAACTATGGCTACACCTTC	CASSTDRGNYGYTF
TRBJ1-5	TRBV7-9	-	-	TGTGCCAGCAGCTTAGGGGAGATCACTCAGCCCCAGCATTTT	CASSLGEITQPQHF
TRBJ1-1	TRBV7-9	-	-	TGTGCCAGCAGCTTAGACGCACGGATGAACACTGAAGCTTTCTTT	CASSLDARMNTEAFF
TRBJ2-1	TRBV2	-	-	TGTGCCAGCAGACCTATTACCTACAATGAGCAGTTCTTC	CASRPITYNEQFF
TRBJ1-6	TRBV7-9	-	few	TGTGCCAGCAGCTTAGCGAAGGGTTTTGGGTCCTATAATTCACCCCTCCACTTT	CASSLAKGFGSYNSPLHF
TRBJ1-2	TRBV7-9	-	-	TGTGCCAGCAGCCCCGGGCCCGGGAAAACCATTAACTATGGCTACACCTTC	CASSPGPGKTINYGYTF
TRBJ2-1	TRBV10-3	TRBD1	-	TGTGCCATCAGTGATGGACAGGGAAGAAGTTTTAGCAATGAGCAGTTCTTC	CAISDGQGRSFSNEQFF
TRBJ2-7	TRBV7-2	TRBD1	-	TGTGCCAGCGTGGACAGGTACGAGCAGTACTTC	CASVDRYEQYF
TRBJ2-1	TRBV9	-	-	TGTGCCAGCAGCGTAGCGGGACGGGGACCCTACAATGAGCAGTTCTTC	CASSVAGRGPYNEQFF
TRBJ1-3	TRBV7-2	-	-	TGTGCCAGCAGCACCACCGGGGGGACTGGAAACACCATATATTTT	CASSTTGGTGNTIYF
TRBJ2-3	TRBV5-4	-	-	TGTGCCAGTCGGGGCGGGAGCACAGATACGCAGTATTTT	CASRGGSTDTQYF
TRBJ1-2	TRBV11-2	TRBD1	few	TGTGCCAGCAGCTTAGATCATAGGACAGGGGATAATGGCTACACCTTC	CASSLDHRTGDNGYTF
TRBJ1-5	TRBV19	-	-	TGTGCCAGTAACCTGGGGCAGTTAAGTAGCAATCAGCCCCAGCATTTT	CASNLGQLSSNQPQHF
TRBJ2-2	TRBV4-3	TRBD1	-	TGCGCCAGCAGCCAAGCCCTTTGGGCAGGGGGCACCGGGGAGCTGTTTTTT	CASSQALWAGGTGELFF
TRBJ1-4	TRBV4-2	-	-	TGTGCCAGCAGCCAAACCCCCAGGCTTAATGAAAAACTGTTTTTT	CASSQTPRLNEKLFF
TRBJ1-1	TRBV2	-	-	TGTGCCAGCAGCCCACTCAGCAGGGGGAACACTGAAGCTTTCTTT	CASSPLSRGNTEAFF
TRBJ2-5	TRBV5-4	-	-	TGTGCCAGCAGCTTAGGCACGACGTCACAAGAGACCCAGTACTTC	CASSLGTTSQETQYF
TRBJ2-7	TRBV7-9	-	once	TGTGCCAGCAGCTCCCCCATTACAGGGGGGGGACCCTACGAGCAGTACTTC	CASSSPITGGGPYEQYF
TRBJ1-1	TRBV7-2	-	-	TGTGCCAGCAGCCACGGGAGGCACACTGAAGCTTTCTTT	CASSHGRHTEAFF
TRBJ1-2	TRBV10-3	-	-	TGTGCCATCAGTGAATGGGGGGTCGGCTACACCTTC	CAISEWGVGYTF
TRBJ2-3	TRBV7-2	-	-	TGTGCCAGCAGCTTTTTGGAGGGTACGCAGTATTTT	CASSFLEGTQYF
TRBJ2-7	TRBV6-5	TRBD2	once	TGTGCCAGCAGCCCCCATTGGGGGGGATCCTACGAGCAGTACTTC	CASSPHWGGSYEQYF
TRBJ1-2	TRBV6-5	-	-	TGTGCCAGCAGATTCCAGGACCGGGTGGGAGGCTACACCTTC	CASRFQDRVGGYTF
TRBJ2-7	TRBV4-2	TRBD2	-	TGTGCCAGCAGCCAAGATGAACTAGCGGGCCACTACGAGCAGTACTTC	CASSQDELAGHYEQYF
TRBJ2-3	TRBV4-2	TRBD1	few	TGTGCCAGCAGCCAAGTTTCCGGGACAGGGGGCGATACGCAGTATTTT	CASSQVSGTGGDTQYF
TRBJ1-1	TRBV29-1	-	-	TGCAGCGGCGATCAGGGAATGAACACTGAAGCTTTCTTT	CSGDQGMNTEAFF
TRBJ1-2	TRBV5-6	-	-	TGTGCCAGCAGCTTGGGGTCTGGGCTCCTAGACTATGGCTACACCTTC	CASSLGSGLLDYGYTF